Listed below are T cell receptor beta chains from one sample, sequenced in a study of cytomegalovirus exposure and HLA in healthy donors. Some clones are missing from TCRdb's copy, which holds only in-frame ones; the method was immunoSEQ multiplex PCR. This sample yields 150,000 or so clones, of which approximately 72% are seen a single time; around 2% belongs to the top ten. The sample taken for sequencing was PBMCs. The receptors stem from a female donor in good health and CMV-seronegative. Both conserved end residues are part of each CDR3. Fields, in order: CDR3 DNA, CDR3 protein, J gene, V gene, D gene, clone size. D genes are given only for firm matches. Size is omitted from some rows. Given values are once, few, many or a class for expanded clones.

CDR3 DNA: TGTGCCAGCAGCGCACAAGCGGGGGGGGAGCGAACCCAGTACTTC
CDR3 protein: CASSAQAGGERTQYF
J gene: TRBJ2-5
V gene: TRBV11-2
D gene: TRBD2
clone size: .

CDR3 DNA: TGTGCCAGCAGCACTACAGGGATCGCAAGTTCACCCCTCCACTTT
CDR3 protein: CASSTTGIASSPLHF
J gene: TRBJ1-6
V gene: TRBV7-9
D gene: .
clone size: once

CDR3 DNA: TGTGCCAGCAGTGATTTGGGACAGGGCCAAAAACTGTTTTTT
CDR3 protein: CASSDLGQGQKLFF
J gene: TRBJ1-4
V gene: TRBV2
D gene: TRBD1
clone size: .

CDR3 DNA: TGTGCCAGCAGCCTCGCCCGGGGAGTCTATGGCTACACCTTC
CDR3 protein: CASSLARGVYGYTF
J gene: TRBJ1-2
V gene: TRBV13
D gene: .
clone size: .

CDR3 DNA: TGTGCCAGCAGCTTAGATGACAGGGTTGGTGGCTACACCTTC
CDR3 protein: CASSLDDRVGGYTF
J gene: TRBJ1-2
V gene: TRBV11-2
D gene: TRBD1
clone size: .

CDR3 DNA: TGTGCCAGTAGTATAGATCAAACTGAAGCTTTCTTT
CDR3 protein: CASSIDQTEAFF
J gene: TRBJ1-1
V gene: TRBV19
D gene: .
clone size: few

CDR3 DNA: TGCGCCAGCAGCTTGCTCCTGCGGCCGGGGACTAGCTCGGGCGGGGAGCTGTTTTTT
CDR3 protein: CASSLLLRPGTSSGGELFF
J gene: TRBJ2-2
V gene: TRBV5-1
D gene: TRBD2
clone size: .

CDR3 DNA: TGTGCCAGCAGCGTACGGGTGGGGAGCAATGAGCAGTTCTTC
CDR3 protein: CASSVRVGSNEQFF
J gene: TRBJ2-1
V gene: TRBV9
D gene: .
clone size: few

CDR3 DNA: TGTGCCAGCAGCTTACAGGGAAGGGAGACTAATGAAAAACTGTTTTTT
CDR3 protein: CASSLQGRETNEKLFF
J gene: TRBJ1-4
V gene: TRBV5-6
D gene: .
clone size: few

CDR3 DNA: TGCAGCGTAAGACGATGGGGCTATGAGCAGTTCTTC
CDR3 protein: CSVRRWGYEQFF
J gene: TRBJ2-1
V gene: TRBV29-1
D gene: .
clone size: few

CDR3 DNA: TGTGCCAGCAGCTTAGCCCTCGGGCAGTTCTTC
CDR3 protein: CASSLALGQFF
J gene: TRBJ2-1
V gene: TRBV7-8
D gene: .
clone size: .

CDR3 DNA: TGTGCCAGCAGTGAAGTAAGGGGTTTGGGCAATCAGCCCCAGCATTTT
CDR3 protein: CASSEVRGLGNQPQHF
J gene: TRBJ1-5
V gene: TRBV6-1
D gene: .
clone size: .

CDR3 DNA: TGCGCCAGCAGCTTGGCCGCCAGGGGCACTGAAGCTTTCTTT
CDR3 protein: CASSLAARGTEAFF
J gene: TRBJ1-1
V gene: TRBV5-1
D gene: .
clone size: .

CDR3 DNA: TGTGCCTGGGGTAGCGGGGGGTTCCAAGAGACCCAGTACTTC
CDR3 protein: CAWGSGGFQETQYF
J gene: TRBJ2-5
V gene: TRBV30
D gene: TRBD2
clone size: .

CDR3 DNA: TGTGCCAGCAGCCCACAGGGGGCGGACTACAATGAGCAGTTCTTC
CDR3 protein: CASSPQGADYNEQFF
J gene: TRBJ2-1
V gene: TRBV7-8
D gene: TRBD1
clone size: .

CDR3 DNA: TGTGCCAGCAGCGTAGCCACCCGGGATACGCAGTATTTT
CDR3 protein: CASSVATRDTQYF
J gene: TRBJ2-3
V gene: TRBV9
D gene: .
clone size: .